This TCR beta chain comes out of a study of T cell responses to AZD1222 COVID-19 vaccine. Study-wide background: Whether given at about 4 or about 12 weeks, second doses were pooled. General study points: Sampled repertoires all dated from after the peak T cell response. Seropositivity was recorded at baseline in only 6 or 7 AZD1222 recipients. The donors showed a predominance of white British ancestry and of females, with possible underestimation of clonal diversity.

Some clones are missing from TCRdb's copy, which holds only in-frame ones; the method was immunoSEQ multiplex PCR. The data show under 150,000 clones, roughly 92% seen once. Remarks on this clone: Its target is unknown.

Deletions cut 1 base from V and 6 bases from J, with 7 bases between. The CDR3 consists of 12 residues. Germline CDR1 and CDR2: GTSNPN and SVGIG (reference sequence). The sequence was obtained from an adult in good health. This rearrangement joins TRBV30 to TRBJ2-1; no reliable D call. This specimen was peripheral blood, taken on day 0 of AZD1222 vaccination. The CDR3 bases are TGTGCCTGGAGTGCGGGCGGCAATGAGCAGTTCTTC. Translated: CAWSAGGNEQFF. Together with reference TRBV30 and TRBJ2-1, the CDR3 gives the full variable domain: SQTIHQWPATLVQPVGSPLSLECTVEGTSNPNLYWYRQAAGRGLQLLFYSVGIGQISSEVPQNLSASRPQDRQFILSSKKLLLSDSGFYLCAWSAGGNEQFFGPGTRLTVL.